This T cell receptor beta chain was obtained from a study of neurological immune-mediated disorders. Time point indicated: technical triplicate 2. Study-wide results and limits: Patients with HTLV-1-associated myelopathy showed the most TCR clonal expansion. Those with multiple sclerosis showed the least, falling below healthy controls.

Trimming took off 5 bases at V and 5 bases at J, with 13 bases between the two ends. CDR3 length: 14 amino acids. The germline CDR1 and CDR2 sequences are ENHRY and SYGVKD. This clonotype occurred many times. As yet, its antigen is unknown. TCRdb fed the 5' RACE reads into MiXCR, producing one record per CDR3 protein. The data contain roughly 57,000 distinct CDR3 sequences, 20% to 30% of them singletons. This clonotype was sampled from a man aged 55 to 70 with HTLV-1-associated myelopathy (HAM/TSP). The chain recombines TRBV10-3 with TRBJ2-1; D ambiguous. The sample taken for sequencing was PBMCs. The CDR3 loop is CAISPRVADNEQFF. The CDR3, as DNA: TGTGCCATCAGTCCCCGGGTAGCCGACAATGAGCAGTTCTTC.